This is a list of T cell receptor beta chains from one sample in a study of T-cell memory formation after mild COVID-19. Via MiXCR, TCRdb re-called the 5' RACE reads, giving one row per CDR3 protein. The sample lists fewer than 650,000 distinct CDR3 sequences, roughly 17% occurring once. Material for sequencing was PBMCs or a T cell subset sorted from them (not recorded which). These receptors were taken from an adult woman who had mild COVID-19 (a few samples of this study predate the infection). Cell type and time point are not known. Each CDR3 is given without its conserved first and last residue. D genes are given only for firm matches. A row's size may be missing; if present it is once, few, many or a size class.

ATSRVRGDYNEQF | TRBV15 | few | TRBJ2-1 | .
ASSEYTRQGDTEAF | TRBV25-1 | . | TRBJ1-1 | TRBD1
SAPGLSYGDEQF | TRBV29-1 | few | TRBJ2-1 | .
SASESVDTQY | TRBV29-1 | few | TRBJ2-3 | .
ASSLGQDPNYGYT | TRBV12-3/TRBV12-4 | few | TRBJ1-2 | TRBD1
SAAGGRVTYEQY | TRBV20-1 | . | TRBJ2-7 | TRBD2
ASSLRTSGEETQY | TRBV5-1 | . | TRBJ2-5 | TRBD2
ASSGSGGIRAF | TRBV12-3/TRBV12-4 | . | TRBJ1-1 | TRBD1
ASSQDLVDEQF | TRBV4-3 | few | TRBJ2-1 | .
AISDAGRAPETQY | TRBV10-3 | few | TRBJ2-5 | TRBD2